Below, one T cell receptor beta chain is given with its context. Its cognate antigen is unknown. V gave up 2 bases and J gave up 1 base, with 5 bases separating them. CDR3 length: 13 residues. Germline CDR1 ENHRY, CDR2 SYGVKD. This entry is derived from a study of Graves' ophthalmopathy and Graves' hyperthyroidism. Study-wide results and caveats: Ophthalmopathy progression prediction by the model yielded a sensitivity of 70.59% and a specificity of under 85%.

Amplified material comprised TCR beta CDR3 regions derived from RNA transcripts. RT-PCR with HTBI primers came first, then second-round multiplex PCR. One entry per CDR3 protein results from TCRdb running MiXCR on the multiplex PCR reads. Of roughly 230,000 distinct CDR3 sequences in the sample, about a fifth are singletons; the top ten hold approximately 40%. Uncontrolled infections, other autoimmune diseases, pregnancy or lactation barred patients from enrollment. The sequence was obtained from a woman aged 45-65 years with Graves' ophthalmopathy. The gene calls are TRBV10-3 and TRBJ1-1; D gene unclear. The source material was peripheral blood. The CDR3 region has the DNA TGTGCCATCAGTGAGGACAAGAACACTGAAGCTTTCTTT. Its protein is CAISEDKNTEAFF.